Presented here are 32 T cell receptor beta chains from one specimen sequenced in a study of blood T cell repertoires in COVID-19. Measured with immunoSEQ multiplex PCR; TCRdb has only the in-frame clones, and not every one. The table lists about 280,000 clones, about nine tenths of them singletons. Source material: peripheral blood. The receptors shown here come from a woman aged 50 to 60 who had recovered from COVID-19.

The V gene is TRBV4-1, the J gene TRBJ1-1, with a possible D match to TRBD1 (5 bases). The CDR3 is 17 residues long. Germline V gives CDR1 MGHRA, CDR2 YSYEKL. Trimming took off 2 bases at V and 0 bases at J, with 16 bases between the two ends. The chain's CDR3 is CASSQHVSRAMNTEAFF. The CDR3 DNA is TGCGCCAGCAGCCAACACGTAAGCAGGGCGATGAACACTGAAGCTTTCTTT.

The chain uses TRBV4-3 and TRBJ1-4; possible D gene TRBD1, 6 bases. The CDR3 loop spans 14 amino acids. V dropped 1 base and J dropped 5 bases, with 8 bases sitting between them. The germline V gene has CDR1 LGHNA and CDR2 YSLEER. CDR3 in amino acids: CASSQGQGNEKLFF. CDR3 bases: TGCGCCAGCAGCCAAGGGCAGGGGAATGAAAAACTGTTTTTT.

The chain joins TRBV27 to TRBJ1-4; TRBD1 might be the D (5 bases). CDR1 and CDR2 (germline): MNHEY, SMNVEV (reference sequence). This CDR3 contains 15 residues. Trimming left V 2 bases short and J 8 bases short, with 15 bases between. CDR3 nucleotide sequence: TGTGCCAGCAGTTTAGCTGGGACTAAACGGGAAAAACTGTTTTTT. This gives the protein CASSLAGTKREKLFF.

The chain's CDR3 is CASSPRGVAYNSPLHF. The CDR3, as DNA: TGTGCCAGCAGCCCACGGGGGGTTGCCTATAATTCACCCCTCCACTTT. This chain uses TRBV7-8 with TRBJ1-6; D possibly corresponds to TRBD1 (5 bases). The V gene's germline CDR1 is SGHVS and CDR2 FQNEAQ. With 5 bases removed from V and 2 bases from J, the gap between germline ends came to 13 bases. The CDR3 covers 16 residues.

This rearrangement joins TRBV2 to TRBJ1-4; no definite D call. The germline CDR1 and CDR2 sequences are SNHLY and FYNNEI. The CDR3 is made up of 15 amino acids. The V end was cut by 9 bases, the J end by 0 bases, with 14 bases between. CDR3: CASSSVFATNEKLFF. The CDR3 bases are TGTGCCAGTTCATCGGTCTTTGCAACTAATGAAAAACTGTTTTTT.

On this clone: Other DNA sequences within the sample encode an identical CDR3. The rearrangement uses TRBV7-3 and TRBJ2-1, with 9 nucleotides matching TRBD2. This CDR3 is 15 amino acids long. Germline V CDR1 and CDR2: SGHTA, FQGTGA. Trimming removed 2 bases from V and 7 bases from J; junction bases left unmatched: 6. The CDR3 protein is CASSLGRLAGNEQFF. CDR3 nucleotide sequence: TGTGCCAGCAGCTTAGGTCGGCTAGCGGGAAATGAGCAGTTCTTC.

The CDR3 region has the DNA TGTGCCAGCAGTGAATTTAGTTTAGGAGGGGGCGGGGACTATGGCTACACCTTC. Translating it yields CASSEFSLGGGGDYGYTF. The chain has TRBV6-1 and TRBJ1-2; 7 nucleotides line up with TRBD1. The germline V gene has CDR1 MNHNS and CDR2 SASEGT. V gave up 2 bases and J gave up 3 bases; unmatched junction bases: 15. This CDR3 spans 18 amino acids.

The chain is built from TRBV4-2 and TRBJ2-1, with 16 bases that match TRBD2. The germline V gene encodes CDR1 LGHNA and CDR2 YNFKEQ. Trimming removed 4 bases from V and 7 bases from J; junction bases left unmatched: 4. The CDR3 consists of 16 residues. In DNA, the CDR3 is TGTGCCAGCAGCCTCGCGGGACTAGCGGGGGGGAATGAGCAGTTCTTC. Its translation is CASSLAGLAGGNEQFF.

This clone is a singleton in its sample. V usage is TRBV18 and J usage is TRBJ1-1; D might be TRBD1 (6 bases). The CDR3 extends over 16 amino acids. CDR1 is KGHSH and CDR2 is LQKENI in the germline V gene. V lost 6 bases and J lost 6, with 23 bases in between. CDR3 DNA sequence: TGTGCCAGCTCCCCCGACTTCCCACGACAGGCGCCTGAAGCTTTCTTT. Translation: CASSPDFPRQAPEAFF.

CDR3 coding DNA: TGTGCCAGCAGTGGTAGCCCCACTGGTGGCGAGCAGTACTTC. It encodes CASSGSPTGGEQYF. The chain employs TRBV2 and TRBJ2-7; D gene unclear. From germline, CDR1 is SNHLY and CDR2 FYNNEI. Trimming shortened V by 4 bases and J by 6 bases, and 16 bases separated the two germline ends. The CDR3 is 14 amino acids.

The chain combines TRBV28 with TRBJ1-1, with 7 bases aligning to TRBD1. This CDR3 has 15 residues. Germline V lookup: CDR1 MDHEN, CDR2 SYDVKM. J lost 0 bases, V lost 6 bases, and 7 bases had no gene match. Here the CDR3 reads CASRVTGSLNTEAFF. CDR3 in DNA: TGTGCCAGCAGGGTGACAGGGAGCCTGAACACTGAAGCTTTCTTT. The whole variable domain, filled in from reference TRBV28 and TRBJ1-1, reads DVKVTQSSRYLVKRTGEKVFLECVQDMDHENMFWYRQDPGLGLRLIYFSYDVKMKEKGDIPEGYSVSREKKERFSLILESASTNQTSMYLCASRVTGSLNTEAFFGQGTRLTVV.

This chain links TRBV7-2 with TRBJ1-2, with D tentatively TRBD1 (6 bases). V lost 3 bases and J lost 7, with 15 bases in between. The CDR3 runs 14 residues. Germline-derived CDR1 and CDR2 are SGHTA and FQGNSA. The CDR3 is CASSFGPAGAGYTF. For the CDR3, the DNA is TGTGCCAGCAGCTTTGGGCCAGCAGGGGCTGGCTACACCTTC.

This clone was recorded a few times. The genes are TRBV19 and TRBJ2-5, with 13 bases aligning to TRBD2. The germline V gene has CDR1 LNHDA and CDR2 SQIVND (reference sequence). V shed 3 bases, J shed 2 bases, and the junction held 12 bases outside the gene matches. The CDR3 is 19 amino acids. The CDR3 region has the DNA TGTGCCAGTAGTATTAGGGGTGCCCAACTAGCGGGGGGGCAAGAGACCCAGTACTTC. It yields the protein CASSIRGAQLAGGQETQYF.

The gene calls are TRBV19 and TRBJ1-2; D unclear. V lost 4 bases to trimming and J lost 6 bases, with 12 bases between them. CDR3 size: 13 residues. Germline lookup yields CDR1 LNHDA and CDR2 SQIVND (reference sequence). The CDR3 DNA is TGTGCCAGTAGTAGGGTCCGCCGGGATGGCTACACCTTC. As protein: CASSRVRRDGYTF.

This clone was recorded a few times. The chain is built from TRBV28 and TRBJ2-7; 8 nucleotides agree with TRBD1. CDR1 and CDR2 (germline): MDHEN, SYDVKM. This CDR3 has 14 amino acids. With 2 bases clipped from V and 5 bases from J, the junction kept 5 bases outside the gene matches. The CDR3 region is CASSLLQGAHEQYF. The CDR3 DNA reads as TGTGCCAGCAGTTTACTGCAGGGGGCCCACGAGCAGTACTTC.

This clone appeared a single time. The J gene is TRBJ2-1, the V gene TRBV5-1; D is perhaps TRBD2 (6 bases). Trimming stripped 2 bases from V and 8 bases from J, with 14 bases between. CDR1 and CDR2 (germline): SGHRS, YFSETQ. This CDR3 region has 14 residues. The CDR3 region has the DNA TGCGCCAGCAGCTTTCGGGAGCCCAACCATGAGCAGTTCTTC. It yields the protein CASSFREPNHEQFF.

The V and J genes are TRBV4-2 and TRBJ2-6, with 9 bases fitting TRBD1. V trimming: 6 bases; J trimming: 0 bases; junction bases outside the gene matches: 6. CDR3 length: 17 amino acids. Germline CDR1 and CDR2: LGHNA and YNFKEQ. CDR3 sequence: CASRSGQGTSGANVLTF. The CDR3 DNA reads TGTGCCAGCAGATCGGGACAGGGAACCTCTGGGGCCAACGTCCTGACTTTC.

In nucleotides, the CDR3 is TGTGCCAGCAGCTTGCCTGGACAGGGGGTTCGTAGTGGCTACACCTTC. Its protein is CASSLPGQGVRSGYTF. J is TRBJ1-2 and V is TRBV5-4; 10 nucleotides align to TRBD1. The CDR3 consists of 16 residues. Germline trimming cut 1 base from V and 7 bases from J; bases unmatched to any gene: 10. Germline assignment: CDR1 SGHNT and CDR2 YYREEE (reference sequence). Combining the CDR3 with reference TRBV5-4 and TRBJ1-2 gives the whole variable domain ETGVTQSPTHLIKTRGQQVTLRCSSQSGHNTVSWYQQALGQGPQFIFQYYREEENGRGNFPPRFSGLQFPNYSSELNVNALELDDSALYLCASSLPGQGVRSGYTFGSGTRLTVV.

The chain joins TRBV7-2 to TRBJ2-7; 12 nucleotides line up with TRBD1. V shed 1 base, J shed 7 bases, and the junction held 5 bases outside the gene matches. Germline V gene data show CDR1 as SGHTA and CDR2 as FQGNSA. The length of the CDR3 is 15 residues. The CDR3 nucleotides read TGTGCCAGCAGCTTAGTGGGACAGGGGGCGCGAGAGCAGTACTTC. This encodes CASSLVGQGAREQYF.

The chain links TRBV20-1 to TRBJ1-1; D possibly corresponds to TRBD1 (6 bases). Trimming took 3 bases from V and 7 from J, leaving 18 bases between them. CDR3 length: 14 residues. The germline gives CDR1 DFQATT, CDR2 SNEGSKA (reference sequence). CDR3 region: CSASITSGAHEAFF. The CDR3 region has the DNA TGCAGTGCTAGTATCACTTCAGGGGCTCATGAAGCTTTCTTT.

This clone was seen only once. The V and J genes are TRBV5-1 and TRBJ2-1; no clear D gene. The CDR3 extends over 13 amino acids. Germline CDR1 and CDR2: SGHRS and YFSETQ. V gave up 1 base and J gave up 4 bases, with 6 bases separating them. CDR3: CASSLPEYNEQFF. As DNA, the CDR3 is TGCGCCAGCAGCTTGCCCGAGTACAATGAGCAGTTCTTC. The full variable domain, completed using reference TRBV5-1 and TRBJ2-1, is KAGVTQTPRYLIKTRGQQVTLSCSPISGHRSVSWYQQTPGQGLQFLFEYFSETQRNKGNFPGRFSGRQFSNSRSEMNVSTLELGDSALYLCASSLPEYNEQFFGPGTRLTVL.

The V and J genes are TRBV5-1 and TRBJ2-5, with TRBD2 matching over 12 bases. Germline V gives CDR1 SGHRS, CDR2 YFSETQ. This CDR3 contains 17 residues. V dropped 0 bases and J dropped 5; count of bases not matched to a gene: 8. The CDR3 DNA reads as TGCGCCAGCAGCTTGGTTCCTAGCGGGAGGGTCGGGGAGACCCAGTACTTC. Its translation: CASSLVPSGRVGETQYF.

The chain is built from TRBV4-1 and TRBJ1-1, with 8 bases that match TRBD1. This CDR3 region has 16 residues. The junction had 11 bases not matched to a gene; V was cut back by 3 bases and J by 5 bases. Germline-derived CDR1 and CDR2 are MGHRA and YSYEKL. The CDR3 region has the DNA TGCGCCAGCAGCCAGAGACAGGGGCCGGCCGGGACTGAAGCTTTCTTT. It is translated as CASSQRQGPAGTEAFF.

V is TRBV2 and J is TRBJ1-1; perhaps TRBD1 as D (6 bases). Germline CDR1 reads SNHLY; CDR2 reads FYNNEI. Between the trimmed V and J ends, which lost 11 bases and 1 base, there was a span of 20 bases. This CDR3 contains 15 residues. The DNA for the CDR3 is TGTGCCGGCAAACCTCTGATGACAGGGAACACTGAAGCTTTCTTT. Residues: CAGKPLMTGNTEAFF.

The chain carries TRBV30 and TRBJ1-6, with 9 bases lining up with TRBD1. Germline CDR1 is GTSNPN and CDR2 is SVGIG (reference sequence). The CDR3 totals 17 residues. The junction had 8 bases not matched to a gene; V was cut back by 2 bases and J by 3 bases. The CDR3 DNA reads TGTGCCTGGAGTATCGACAGGGGGACTAACTATAATTCACCCCTCCACTTT. Protein sequence: CAWSIDRGTNYNSPLHF. Full variable domain (missing parts from reference TRBV30 and TRBJ1-6): SQTIHQWPATLVQPVGSPLSLECTVEGTSNPNLYWYRQAAGRGLQLLFYSVGIGQISSEVPQNLSASRPQDRQFILSSKKLLLSDSGFYLCAWSIDRGTNYNSPLHFGNGTRLTVT.

The chain recombines TRBV13 with TRBJ1-1; no firm D call. V lost 5 bases and J 6 bases, leaving 13 bases between the germline ends. Germline assignment: CDR1 PRHDT and CDR2 FYEKMQ (reference sequence). The CDR3 runs to 13 residues. The CDR3 here is CASSRGRIAEAFF. The CDR3 DNA follows: TGTGCCAGCAGCCGAGGTCGCATCGCTGAAGCTTTCTTT. The whole variable domain, filled in from reference TRBV13 and TRBJ1-1, reads AAGVIQSPRHLIKEKRETATLKCYPIPRHDTVYWYQQGPGQDPQFLISFYEKMQSDKGSIPDRFSAQQFSDYHSELNMSSLELGDSALYFCASSRGRIAEAFFGQGTRLTVV.

This chain joins TRBV5-1 and TRBJ1-4; 10 bases agree with TRBD1. After removal of 3 bases from V and 7 bases from J, the junction contained 3 bases not matched to a gene. The germline V gene encodes CDR1 SGHRS and CDR2 YFSETQ. The CDR3 spans 14 residues. The CDR3 is CASSSGDRGEKLFF. CDR3 sequence (DNA): TGCGCCAGCAGCTCGGGGGACAGGGGTGAAAAACTGTTTTTT.

V usage is TRBV7-2 and J usage is TRBJ1-6, with TRBD1 matching 7 bases. Germline V gene data show CDR1 as SGHTA and CDR2 as FQGNSA. The CDR3 is 14 amino acids. The trim removed 3 bases at V and 6 bases at J, leaving 2 bases unmatched. The CDR3: CASSLGTVNSPLHF. CDR3 DNA: TGTGCCAGCAGCTTGGGGACAGTTAATTCACCCCTCCACTTT. The full variable domain, its missing parts supplied by reference TRBV7-2 and TRBJ1-6, is GAGVSQSPSNKVTEKGKDVELRCDPISGHTALYWYRQSLGQGLEFLIYFQGNSAPDKSGLPSDRFSAERTGGSVSTLTIQRTQQEDSAVYLCASSLGTVNSPLHFGNGTRLTVT.

This clone has just one count. The chain uses TRBV3-1 (or the pseudogene TRBV3-2) and TRBJ2-3; 7 nucleotides match TRBD2. The CDR3 extends over 19 amino acids. The J segment lost 0 bases and the V segment lost 1 base, leaving 13 bases of the junction unmatched. The germline gives CDR1 LGHDT, CDR2 YNNKEL (reference sequence). CDR3 DNA: TGTGCCAGCAGCCAAGTCCCCGCAATAAGCGGGGTCAGCACAGATACGCAGTATTTT. As protein: CASSQVPAISGVSTDTQYF.

This chain connects TRBV5-8 to TRBJ1-2; 7 positions agree with TRBD1. The CDR3 consists of 16 residues. J lost 2 bases, V lost 4 bases, and 11 bases had no gene match. Germline loops: CDR1 SGHTS, CDR2 YDEGEE. Here the CDR3 reads CASSRSSGQRNYGYTF. The CDR3 bases are TGTGCCAGCAGCCGAAGCTCGGGACAGAGAAACTATGGCTACACCTTC.

The chain is built from TRBV28 and TRBJ2-3; possibly TRBD2 for D (5 bases). The germline V gene encodes CDR1 MDHEN and CDR2 SYDVKM. The CDR3 spans 13 residues. Trimming cost V 2 bases and J 5 bases, with 8 bases left between them. The CDR3 sequence: CASSLMAGDTQYF. CDR3 bases: TGTGCCAGCAGTTTAATGGCGGGAGATACGCAGTATTTT. The full variable domain, completed using reference TRBV28 and TRBJ2-3, is DVKVTQSSRYLVKRTGEKVFLECVQDMDHENMFWYRQDPGLGLRLIYFSYDVKMKEKGDIPEGYSVSREKKERFSLILESASTNQTSMYLCASSLMAGDTQYFGPGTRLTVL.

The rearrangement uses TRBV24-1 and TRBJ1-1; TRBD1 aligns across 7 bases. The CDR3 is made up of 13 amino acids. V dropped 4 bases and J dropped 7; count of bases not matched to a gene: 5. Germline V gene data show CDR1 as KGHDR and CDR2 as SFDVKD. The DNA of the CDR3 is TGTGCCACCAGTGACTGGACAGGAGATGAAGCTTTCTTT. Protein: CATSDWTGDEAFF.